The 16 T cell receptor beta chains below come from one sample, sequenced in a study of blood T cell repertoires in COVID-19. Method: immunoSEQ multiplex PCR; TCRdb's copy keeps in-frame clones and lacks some. The table shows 200,000 to 300,000 clones, with about nine tenths occurring only once. The specimen sequenced was PBMCs or T cells enriched from blood (not recorded which). These receptors were collected from a woman in her late teens or twenties who had recovered from COVID-19.

The chain combines TRBV21-1 with TRBJ2-1; whether TRBD2, the table's D call, matches the DNA was not checked. TRBV21-1 is designated a pseudogene. This CDR3 region has 15 residues. DNA of the CDR3: TGTGCCAGCAGCAAAGCGGTCCTAGCGTGGAATGAGCAGTTCTTC. This translates into CASSKAVLAWNEQFF.

The V call is TRBV6-1, the J call TRBJ1-2, with TRBD1 matching 7 bases. Germline CDR1 and CDR2: MNHNS and SASEGT. The trim removed 2 bases at V and 3 bases at J, leaving 6 bases unmatched. The CDR3 sequence is 15 residues long. CDR3 nucleotides: TGTGCCAGCAGTGAATCGGGGACAGCCTACTATGGCTACACCTTC. It codes for CASSESGTAYYGYTF.

CDR3 nucleotides: TGTGCCAGTGCGGGCGGGACGCCCTACAATGAGCAGTTCTTC. Its translation: CASAGGTPYNEQFF. The chain carries TRBV27 and TRBJ2-1; possibly TRBD2 for D (6 bases). Germline lookup yields CDR1 MNHEY and CDR2 SMNVEV (reference sequence). The CDR3 loop spans 14 amino acids. Deletions cut 9 bases from V and 2 bases from J, with 14 bases between.

The chain recombines TRBV30 with TRBJ1-6; 8 bases map to TRBD1. This CDR3 is 15 amino acids long. The junction had 3 bases not matched to a gene; V was cut back by 0 bases and J by 5 bases. Germline values: CDR1 GTSNPN, CDR2 SVGIG (reference sequence). In DNA, the CDR3 is TGTGCCTGGAGTGTATGGGACAGGCATAATTCACCCCTCCACTTT. It encodes CAWSVWDRHNSPLHF.

CDR3 loop: CATGSGFGNEQFF. CDR3 bases: TGTGCCACCGGGAGTGGATTTGGGAATGAGCAGTTCTTC. V and J are TRBV24-1 and TRBJ2-1; maybe TRBD2 (5 bases). The V gene lost 9 bases and the J gene lost 7 bases, with 15 bases spanning the gap. Per the germline V gene, CDR1 is KGHDR and CDR2 is SFDVKD. This CDR3 region has 13 residues.

The rearrangement uses TRBV9 and TRBJ2-7, with a weak D call TRBD1 (6 bases). CDR3 length equals 15 residues. Germline loops: CDR1 SGDLS, CDR2 YYNGEE. Trimming took 0 bases from V and 0 from J, leaving 10 bases between them. CDR3 in DNA: TGTGCCAGCAGCGTAGGAACAGGGAGCTCCTACGAGCAGTACTTC. Amino acid sequence: CASSVGTGSSYEQYF.

J is TRBJ2-1 and V is TRBV7-9, with 11 bases lining up with TRBD2. Trimming at V came to 5 bases and at J to 7 bases, leaving 4 bases not matched to a gene. Germline V gene lookup returns CDR1 SEHNR and CDR2 FQNEAQ (reference sequence). The CDR3 length is 14 residues. CDR3 sequence: CASSPSGGSNEQFF. The CDR3 DNA is TGTGCCAGCAGCCCTAGCGGGGGGTCAAATGAGCAGTTCTTC.

The genes are TRBV18 and TRBJ1-1, with TRBD1 matching over 7 bases. Trimming at V came to 2 bases and at J to 7 bases, leaving 1 base not matched to a gene. Germline V gene data show CDR1 as KGHSH and CDR2 as LQKENI. The CDR3 extends over 12 amino acids. DNA for the CDR3: TGTGCCAGCTCACCAGGGACAGATGAAGCTTTCTTT. Translated, it gives CASSPGTDEAFF.

V is TRBV2 and J is TRBJ1-1; D perhaps matches TRBD1 (6 bases). V gave up 0 bases and J gave up 3 bases, with 14 bases separating them. This CDR3 comprises 16 residues. The germline gives CDR1 SNHLY, CDR2 FYNNEI. The CDR3 nucleotides are TGTGCCAGCAGTGAAGCGCTTTCAGGGGTACACACTGAAGCTTTCTTT. It codes for CASSEALSGVHTEAFF.

In the case of this clone: One end of the junction does not line up with germline, which may come from a read error. J is TRBJ2-6 and V is TRBV27, with a tentative D call TRBD2 (5 bases). CDR3 length: 17 amino acids. Germline V gene data show CDR1 as MNHEY and CDR2 as SMNVEV (reference sequence). CDR3 DNA: TGTGCCAGCAGCTTCGGACTGCCCCTCTCTGAGGCCAACGTCCTGACTTTC. Amino acids: CASSFGLPLSEANVLTF.

The rearrangement uses TRBV11-2 and TRBJ2-5, with 7 nucleotides matching TRBD2. The CDR3 is made up of 14 amino acids. Per germline, CDR1 SGHAT and CDR2 FQNNGV. Trimming took 0 bases from V and 5 from J; bases not matched to a gene: 3. CDR3 region: CASSLELALETQYF. CDR3 in DNA: TGTGCCAGCAGCTTAGAACTAGCGTTGGAGACCCAGTACTTC. Based on the CDR3 plus reference TRBV11-2 and TRBJ2-5, the full variable domain is EAGVAQSPRYKIIEKRQSVAFWCNPISGHATLYWYQQILGQGPKLLIQFQNNGVVDDSQLPKDRFSAERLKGVDSTLKIQPAKLEDSAVYLCASSLELALETQYFGPGTRLLVL.

The chain uses TRBV27 and TRBJ2-3; 12 bases agree with TRBD2. The J segment lost 3 bases and the V segment lost 5 bases, leaving 9 bases of the junction unmatched. The CDR3 length is 17 residues. The germline CDR1 and CDR2 sequences are MNHEY and SMNVEV (reference sequence). The CDR3 here is CASSRKTSGRRTDTQYF. Written as DNA, the CDR3 is TGTGCCAGCAGTCGAAAAACTAGCGGGAGGCGAACAGATACGCAGTATTTT.

The chain employs TRBV28 and TRBJ1-6; perhaps TRBD1 as D (6 bases). Trimming took 8 bases from V and 7 from J, leaving 15 bases between them. Germline assignment: CDR1 MDHEN and CDR2 SYDVKM. CDR3 length: 14 residues. This CDR3 is CASSGTTNNSPLHF. CDR3 coding DNA: TGTGCCAGCTCCGGGACAACTAACAATTCACCCCTCCACTTT.

The rearrangement links TRBV11-3 to TRBJ1-2; D not certain. This CDR3 spans 13 amino acids. Deletions cut 3 bases from V and 8 bases from J, with 13 bases between. Germline V gives CDR1 SGHNT, CDR2 YENEEA. CDR3 sequence (DNA): TGTGCCAGCAGCTTTTACCCAGACTTGGGCTACACCTTC. Translated, it gives CASSFYPDLGYTF.

The J gene is TRBJ2-4, the V gene TRBV15; D may be TRBD2 (5 bases). The CDR3 runs 18 residues. Germline V CDR1 and CDR2: LNHNV, YYDKDF (reference sequence). Trimming removed 0 bases from V and 0 bases from J, with 15 bases in between. This chain's CDR3 is CATSRELATVLAKNIQYF. The CDR3 nucleotides read TGTGCCACCAGCAGAGAATTAGCGACTGTACTAGCCAAAAACATTCAGTACTTC.

The chain is built from TRBV6-5 and TRBJ2-7, with D possibly being TRBD1 (5 bases). V lost 6 bases and J lost 3, with 9 bases in between. From germline, CDR1 is MNHEY and CDR2 SVGAGI. This CDR3 spans 12 amino acids. CDR3 residues: CASRGQNYEQYF. In DNA, the CDR3 is TGTGCCAGCAGAGGACAAAACTACGAGCAGTACTTC.